A single TCR beta chain is shown here with its context. Germline values: CDR1 SGHDN, CDR2 FVKESK. J was trimmed by 4 bases and V by 5 bases; bases with no gene match: 7. The CDR3 is 14 amino acids. This sample was included in a study of blood T cell repertoires in COVID-19. Study context: PBMCs, B-cell-depleted T cells, or T cells were the source of the cDNA or gDNA that made up the material.

Libraries were prepared by immunoSEQ multiplex PCR; TCRdb keeps only in-frame clonotypes and omits some of them. The data contain fewer than 100,000 clones, roughly 83% of them singletons. The sequence was obtained from a human donor in a cohort sampled during active COVID-19. The chain employs TRBV14 and TRBJ2-5, with 7 bases fitting TRBD2. The sample comprised peripheral blood. The CDR3 nucleotides read TGTGCCAGCAGCGAAAGACTAGCCAGAGAGACCCAGTACTTC. Its translation: CASSERLARETQYF.